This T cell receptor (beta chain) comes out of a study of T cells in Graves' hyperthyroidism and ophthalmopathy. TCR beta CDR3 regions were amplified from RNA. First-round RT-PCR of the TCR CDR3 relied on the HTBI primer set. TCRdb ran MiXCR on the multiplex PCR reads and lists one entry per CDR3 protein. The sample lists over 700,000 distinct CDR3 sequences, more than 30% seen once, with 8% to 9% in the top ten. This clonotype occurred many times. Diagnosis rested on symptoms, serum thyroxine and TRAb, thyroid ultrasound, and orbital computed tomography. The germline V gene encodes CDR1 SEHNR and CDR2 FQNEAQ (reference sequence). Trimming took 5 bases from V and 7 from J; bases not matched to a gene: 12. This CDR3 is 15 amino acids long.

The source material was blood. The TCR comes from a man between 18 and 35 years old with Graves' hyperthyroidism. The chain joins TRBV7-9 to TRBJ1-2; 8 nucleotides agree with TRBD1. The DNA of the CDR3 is TGTGCCAGCAGCCATATGAGGGCAGGGGGCGCTGGCTACACCTTC. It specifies CASSHMRAGGAGYTF.